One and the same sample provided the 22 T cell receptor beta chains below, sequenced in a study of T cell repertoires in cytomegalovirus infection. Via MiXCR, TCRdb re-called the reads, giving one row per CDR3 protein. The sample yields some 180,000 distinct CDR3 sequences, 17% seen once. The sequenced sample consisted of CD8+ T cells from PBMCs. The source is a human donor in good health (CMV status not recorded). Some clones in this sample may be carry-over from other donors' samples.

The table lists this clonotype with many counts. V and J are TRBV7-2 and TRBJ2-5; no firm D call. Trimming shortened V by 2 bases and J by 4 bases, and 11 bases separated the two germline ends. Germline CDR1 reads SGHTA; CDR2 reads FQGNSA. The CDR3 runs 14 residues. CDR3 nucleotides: TGTGCCAGCAGCTTAAATAAAGGCGCAGAGACCCAGTACTTC. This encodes CASSLNKGAETQYF.

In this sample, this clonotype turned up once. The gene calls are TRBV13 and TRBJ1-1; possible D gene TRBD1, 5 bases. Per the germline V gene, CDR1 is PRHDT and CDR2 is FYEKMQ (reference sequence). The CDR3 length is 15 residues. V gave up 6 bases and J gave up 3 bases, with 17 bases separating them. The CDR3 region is CASSLGQPSHTEAFF. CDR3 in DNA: TGTGCCAGCAGTCTTGGACAACCGAGTCACACTGAAGCTTTCTTT.

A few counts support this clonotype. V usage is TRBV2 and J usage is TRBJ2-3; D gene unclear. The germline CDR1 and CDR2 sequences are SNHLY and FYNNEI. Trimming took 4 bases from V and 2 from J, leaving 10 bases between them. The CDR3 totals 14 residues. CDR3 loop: CASSGPSPTDTQYF. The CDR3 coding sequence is TGTGCCAGCAGTGGTCCGTCACCCACAGATACGCAGTATTTT.

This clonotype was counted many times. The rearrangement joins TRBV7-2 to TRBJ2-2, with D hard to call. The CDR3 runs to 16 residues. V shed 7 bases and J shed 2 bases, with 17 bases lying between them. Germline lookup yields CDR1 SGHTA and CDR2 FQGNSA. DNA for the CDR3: TGTGCCAGCAATCGTTTAGGCACAGTCAACACCGGGGAGCTGTTTTTT. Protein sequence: CASNRLGTVNTGELFF.

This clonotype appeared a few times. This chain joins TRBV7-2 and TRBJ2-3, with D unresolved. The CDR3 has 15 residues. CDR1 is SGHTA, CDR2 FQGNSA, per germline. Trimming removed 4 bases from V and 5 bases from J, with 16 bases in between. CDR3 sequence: CASSSPGNVIDTQYF. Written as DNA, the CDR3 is TGTGCCAGCAGCTCCCCCGGAAACGTCATAGATACGCAGTATTTT.

The CDR3 sequence: CASSLLGGSYGYTF. The CDR3 DNA follows: TGTGCCAGCAGCTTATTAGGGGGCTCCTATGGCTACACCTTC. This chain uses TRBV7-2 with TRBJ1-2, with TRBD1 identical over 7 bases. CDR3 size: 14 residues. The germline V gene encodes CDR1 SGHTA and CDR2 FQGNSA. V was pared by 2 bases and J by 4 bases, with 4 bases of the junction left unmatched.

The chain's CDR3 is CARRYPGGFF. The CDR3 DNA reads TGTGCCAGGAGATACCCAGGGGGTTTCTTT. This chain links TRBV7-2 with TRBJ1-1; the match to TRBD1 covers 7 bases. The CDR3 sequence is 10 residues long. CDR1 is SGHTA and CDR2 is FQGNSA in the germline V gene. V dropped 9 bases and J dropped 13; count of bases not matched to a gene: 8.

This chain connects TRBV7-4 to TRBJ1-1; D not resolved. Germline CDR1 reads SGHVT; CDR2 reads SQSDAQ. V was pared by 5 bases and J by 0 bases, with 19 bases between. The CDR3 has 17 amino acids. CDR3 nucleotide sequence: TGTGCCAGCAGCCAATCACCAGGAAGCATGGTGAACACTGAAGCTTTCTTT. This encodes CASSQSPGSMVNTEAFF.

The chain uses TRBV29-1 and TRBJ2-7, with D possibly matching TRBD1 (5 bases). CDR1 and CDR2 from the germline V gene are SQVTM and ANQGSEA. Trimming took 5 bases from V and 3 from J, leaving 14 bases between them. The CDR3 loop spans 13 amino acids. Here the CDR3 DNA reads TGCAGCGTTACCACGGACAAGTACTACGAGCAGTACTTC. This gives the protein CSVTTDKYYEQYF.

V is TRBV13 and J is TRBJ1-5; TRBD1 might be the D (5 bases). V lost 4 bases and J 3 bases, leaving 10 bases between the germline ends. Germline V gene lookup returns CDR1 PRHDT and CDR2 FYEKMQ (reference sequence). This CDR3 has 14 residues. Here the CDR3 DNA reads TGTGCCAGCAGCTCAAGACAGTCCAATCAGCCCCAGCATTTT. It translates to CASSSRQSNQPQHF.

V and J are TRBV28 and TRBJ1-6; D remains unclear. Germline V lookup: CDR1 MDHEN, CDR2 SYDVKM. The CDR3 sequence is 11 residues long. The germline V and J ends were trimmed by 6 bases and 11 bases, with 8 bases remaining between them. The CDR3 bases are TGTGCCAGCAGCGAACAGCCACCCCTCCACTTT. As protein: CASSEQPPLHF. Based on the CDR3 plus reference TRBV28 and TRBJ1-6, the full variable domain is DVKVTQSSRYLVKRTGEKVFLECVQDMDHENMFWYRQDPGLGLRLIYFSYDVKMKEKGDIPEGYSVSREKKERFSLILESASTNQTSMYLCASSEQPPLHFGNGTRLTVT.

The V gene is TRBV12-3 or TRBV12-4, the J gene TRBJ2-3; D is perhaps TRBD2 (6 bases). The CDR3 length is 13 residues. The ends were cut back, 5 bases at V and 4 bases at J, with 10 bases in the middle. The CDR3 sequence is CASSAAGPDTQYF. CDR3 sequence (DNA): TGTGCCAGCAGTGCCGCGGGGCCAGATACGCAGTATTTT.

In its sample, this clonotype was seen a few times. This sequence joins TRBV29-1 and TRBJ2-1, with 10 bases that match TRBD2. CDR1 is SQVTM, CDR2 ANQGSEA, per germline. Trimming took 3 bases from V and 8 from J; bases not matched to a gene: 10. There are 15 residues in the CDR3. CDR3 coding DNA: TGCAGCGTTGACCCGCCCAGCGGGGGGGACGATGAGCAGTTCTTC. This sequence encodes CSVDPPSGGDDEQFF.

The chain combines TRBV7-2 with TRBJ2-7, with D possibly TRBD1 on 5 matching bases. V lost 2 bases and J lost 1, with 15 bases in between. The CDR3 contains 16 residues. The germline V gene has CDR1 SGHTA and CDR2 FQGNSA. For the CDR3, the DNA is TGTGCCAGCAGCTTAAATATTGGGGCCAGATCCTACGAGCAGTACTTC. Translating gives CASSLNIGARSYEQYF. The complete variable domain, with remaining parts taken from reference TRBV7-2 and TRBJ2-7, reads GAGVSQSPSNKVTEKGKDVELRCDPISGHTALYWYRQSLGQGLEFLIYFQGNSAPDKSGLPSDRFSAERTGGSVSTLTIQRTQQEDSAVYLCASSLNIGARSYEQYFGPGTRLTVT.

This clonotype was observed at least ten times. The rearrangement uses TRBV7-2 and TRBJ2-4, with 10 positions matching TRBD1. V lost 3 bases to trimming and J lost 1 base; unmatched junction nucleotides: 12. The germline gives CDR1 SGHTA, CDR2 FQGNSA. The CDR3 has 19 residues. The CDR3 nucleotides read TGTGCCAGCAGCTTCCTGGGACAGGGGTTATCCGTTGCCAAAAACATTCAGTACTTC. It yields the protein CASSFLGQGLSVAKNIQYF.

For the CDR3, the DNA is TGTGCCAGCAGCCGACCCGGAGGGTACGAGCAGTACTTC. Encoded protein: CASSRPGGYEQYF. The chain recombines TRBV7-9 with TRBJ2-7, with D possibly being TRBD2 (6 bases). Trimming cost V 5 bases and J 4 bases, with 12 bases left between them. Germline CDR1 SEHNR, CDR2 FQNEAQ (reference sequence). This CDR3 has 13 residues.

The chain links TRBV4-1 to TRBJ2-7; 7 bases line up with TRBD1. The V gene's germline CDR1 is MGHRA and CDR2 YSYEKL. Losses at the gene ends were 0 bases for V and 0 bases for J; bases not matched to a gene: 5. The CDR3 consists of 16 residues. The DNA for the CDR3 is TGCGCCAGCAGCCAAGAGAGGACAGGATACTCCTACGAGCAGTACTTC. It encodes CASSQERTGYSYEQYF.

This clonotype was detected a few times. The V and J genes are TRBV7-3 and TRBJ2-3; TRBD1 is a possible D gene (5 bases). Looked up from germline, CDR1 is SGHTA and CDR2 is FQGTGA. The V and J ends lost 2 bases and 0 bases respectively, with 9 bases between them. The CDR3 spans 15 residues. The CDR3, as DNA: TGTGCCAGCAGCTTAGTTGGACATAGCACAGATACGCAGTATTTT. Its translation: CASSLVGHSTDTQYF.

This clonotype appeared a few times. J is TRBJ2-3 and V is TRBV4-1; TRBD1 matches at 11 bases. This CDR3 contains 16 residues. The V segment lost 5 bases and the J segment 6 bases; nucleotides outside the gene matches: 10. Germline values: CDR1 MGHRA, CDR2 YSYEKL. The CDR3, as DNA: TGCGCCAGCAGCGATAGAGTGGGACAGGGGGACGATACGCAGTATTTT. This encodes CASSDRVGQGDDTQYF.

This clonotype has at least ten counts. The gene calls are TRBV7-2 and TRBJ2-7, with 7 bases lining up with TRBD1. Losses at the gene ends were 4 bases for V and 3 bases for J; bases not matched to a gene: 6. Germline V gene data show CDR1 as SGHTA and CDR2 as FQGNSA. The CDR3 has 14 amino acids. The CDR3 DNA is TGTGCCAGCAGCTCCCTCCGGGACAGCTACGAGCAGTACTTC. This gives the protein CASSSLRDSYEQYF.

CDR3 coding DNA: TGTGCCAGCAGTTACTCGACAGGGGGCGGCTACACCTTC. This codes for CASSYSTGGGYTF. The chain uses TRBV6-5 and TRBJ1-2; 10 nucleotides line up with TRBD1. From germline, CDR1 is MNHEY and CDR2 SVGAGI. V trimming: 0 bases; J trimming: 8 bases; junction bases outside the gene matches: 0. The CDR3 is 13 residues long.

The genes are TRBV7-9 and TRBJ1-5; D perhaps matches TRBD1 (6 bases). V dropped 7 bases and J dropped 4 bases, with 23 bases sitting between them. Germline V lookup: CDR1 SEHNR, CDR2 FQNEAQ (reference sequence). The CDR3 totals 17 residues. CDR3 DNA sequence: TGTGCCAGCAACGCCAGCGGACAGTATGTCGAGAATCAGCCCCAGCATTTT. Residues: CASNASGQYVENQPQHF.